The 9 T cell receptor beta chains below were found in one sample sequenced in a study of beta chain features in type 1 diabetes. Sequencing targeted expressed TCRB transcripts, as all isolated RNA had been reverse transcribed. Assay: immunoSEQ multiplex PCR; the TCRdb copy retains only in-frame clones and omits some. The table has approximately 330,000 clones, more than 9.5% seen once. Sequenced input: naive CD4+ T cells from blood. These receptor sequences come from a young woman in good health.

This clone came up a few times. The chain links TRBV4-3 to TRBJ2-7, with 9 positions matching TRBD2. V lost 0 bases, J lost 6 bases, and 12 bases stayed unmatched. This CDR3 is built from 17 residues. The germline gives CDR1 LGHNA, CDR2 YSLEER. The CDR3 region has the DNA TGCGCCAGCAGCCAAGATCTGACTAGCGGAGAACGTCGCGAGCAGTACTTC. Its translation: CASSQDLTSGERREQYF.

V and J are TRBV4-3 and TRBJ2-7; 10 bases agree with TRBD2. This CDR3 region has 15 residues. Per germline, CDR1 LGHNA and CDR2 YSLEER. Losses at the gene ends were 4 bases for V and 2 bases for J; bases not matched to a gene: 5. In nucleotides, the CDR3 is TGCGCCAGCAGCCCCGGACTAGCGGCAACCTACGAGCAGTACTTC. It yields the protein CASSPGLAATYEQYF.

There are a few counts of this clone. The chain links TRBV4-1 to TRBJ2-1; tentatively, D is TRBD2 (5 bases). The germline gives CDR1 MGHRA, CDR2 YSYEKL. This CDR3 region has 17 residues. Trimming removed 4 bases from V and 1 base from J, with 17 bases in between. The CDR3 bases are TGCGCCAGCAGCCCCACGCTTAGAGGGCGGTCCTACAATGAGCAGTTCTTC. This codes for CASSPTLRGRSYNEQFF.

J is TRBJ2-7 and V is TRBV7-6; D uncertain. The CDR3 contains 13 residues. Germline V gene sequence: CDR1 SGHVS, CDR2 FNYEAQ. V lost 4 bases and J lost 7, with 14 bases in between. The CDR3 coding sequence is TGTGCCAGCAGCTCTACCCAGACGGGTGAGCAGTACTTC. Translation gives CASSSTQTGEQYF.

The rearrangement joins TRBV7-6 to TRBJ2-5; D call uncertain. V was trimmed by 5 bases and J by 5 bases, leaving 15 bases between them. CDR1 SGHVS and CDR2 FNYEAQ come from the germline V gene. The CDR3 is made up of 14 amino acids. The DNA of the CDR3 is TGTGCCAGCAGCGGTCCCAGCGTACACGAGACCCAGTACTTC. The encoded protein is CASSGPSVHETQYF.

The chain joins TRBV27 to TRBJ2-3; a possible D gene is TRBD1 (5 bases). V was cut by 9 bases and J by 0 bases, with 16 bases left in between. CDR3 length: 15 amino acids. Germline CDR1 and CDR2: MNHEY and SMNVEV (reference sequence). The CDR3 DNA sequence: TGTGCCAGTCACAGGATTAAAACTAGCACAGATACGCAGTATTTT. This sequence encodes CASHRIKTSTDTQYF.

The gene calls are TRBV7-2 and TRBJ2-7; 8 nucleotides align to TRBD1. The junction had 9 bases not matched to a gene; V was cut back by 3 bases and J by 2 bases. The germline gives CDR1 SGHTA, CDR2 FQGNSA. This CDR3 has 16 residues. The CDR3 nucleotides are TGTGCCAGCAGCTTGGCCCCAGGGGGCAAAACCTACGAGCAGTACTTC. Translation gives CASSLAPGGKTYEQYF. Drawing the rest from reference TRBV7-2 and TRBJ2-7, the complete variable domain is GAGVSQSPSNKVTEKGKDVELRCDPISGHTALYWYRQSLGQGLEFLIYFQGNSAPDKSGLPSDRFSAERTGGSVSTLTIQRTQQEDSAVYLCASSLAPGGKTYEQYFGPGTRLTVT.

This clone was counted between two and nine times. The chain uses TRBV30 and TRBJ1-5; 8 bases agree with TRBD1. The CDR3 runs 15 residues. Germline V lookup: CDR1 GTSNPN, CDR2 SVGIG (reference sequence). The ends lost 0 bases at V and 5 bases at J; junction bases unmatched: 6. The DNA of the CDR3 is TGTGCCTGGAGTGTAGTGGGGACAGGTTATCAGCCCCAGCATTTT. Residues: CAWSVVGTGYQPQHF.

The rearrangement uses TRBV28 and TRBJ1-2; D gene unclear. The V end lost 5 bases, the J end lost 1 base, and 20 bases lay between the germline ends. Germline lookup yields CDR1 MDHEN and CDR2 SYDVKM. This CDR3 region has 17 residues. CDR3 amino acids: CASSAVEGRNFNYGYTF. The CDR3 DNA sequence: TGTGCCAGCAGTGCTGTGGAGGGTAGAAACTTTAACTATGGCTACACCTTC.